This T cell receptor beta chain was captured in a study of blood T cell repertoires in COVID-19. CDR1 and CDR2 (germline): MNHEY, SVGEGT. With 4 bases clipped from V and 3 bases from J, the junction kept 3 bases outside the gene matches. The CDR3 has 15 amino acids. Generated by immunoSEQ multiplex PCR, the TCRdb table keeps only in-frame clones and is missing some. The data show 440,000 or so clones, over 75% seen once. The V gene is TRBV6-2 or TRBV6-3, the J gene TRBJ1-1; 12 nucleotides match TRBD1. The receptor's source is a middle-aged woman with COVID-19, enrolled during active disease. The source material was peripheral blood. CDR3 sequence (DNA): TGTGCCAGCAGTTGGGACAGGGGGCAGGACACTGAAGCTTTCTTT. It translates to CASSWDRGQDTEAFF.